The text below deals with one TCR beta chain. Its target is not known. These data originate in a study of T cells in narcolepsy. Study findings and constraints: Some memory CD4+ repertoires had no autoreactive clone sequences.

The germline V gene encodes CDR1 SGHRS and CDR2 YFSETQ. CDR3 length equals 15 residues. V lost 1 base, J lost 13 bases, and 23 bases lay in between. TCRdb's table, derived via immunoSEQ multiplex PCR, lists solely in-frame clones and lacks some. This sample has some 35,000 clones, with 82% found just once. V gene TRBV5-1 combines with J gene TRBJ1-1; D gene unclear. Sequenced input: CD45RA- memory CD4+ T cells from PBMCs. The sequence came from a human donor with narcolepsy. CDR3 loop: CASSLSPERRTYGFF. The CDR3 DNA is TGCGCCAGCAGCTTGAGTCCAGAGCGCCGTACCTATGGTTTCTTT.